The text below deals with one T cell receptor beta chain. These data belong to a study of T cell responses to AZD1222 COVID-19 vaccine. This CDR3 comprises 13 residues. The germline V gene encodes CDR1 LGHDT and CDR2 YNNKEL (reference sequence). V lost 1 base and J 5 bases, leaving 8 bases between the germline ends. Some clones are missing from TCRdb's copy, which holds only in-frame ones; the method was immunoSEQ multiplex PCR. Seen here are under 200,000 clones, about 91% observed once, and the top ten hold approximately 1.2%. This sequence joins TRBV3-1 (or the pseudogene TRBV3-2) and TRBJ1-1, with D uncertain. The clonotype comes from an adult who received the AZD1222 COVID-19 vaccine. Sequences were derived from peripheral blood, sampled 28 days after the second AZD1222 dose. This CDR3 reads CASSQGWRTEAFF. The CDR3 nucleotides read TGTGCCAGCAGCCAAGGGTGGAGGACTGAAGCTTTCTTT.